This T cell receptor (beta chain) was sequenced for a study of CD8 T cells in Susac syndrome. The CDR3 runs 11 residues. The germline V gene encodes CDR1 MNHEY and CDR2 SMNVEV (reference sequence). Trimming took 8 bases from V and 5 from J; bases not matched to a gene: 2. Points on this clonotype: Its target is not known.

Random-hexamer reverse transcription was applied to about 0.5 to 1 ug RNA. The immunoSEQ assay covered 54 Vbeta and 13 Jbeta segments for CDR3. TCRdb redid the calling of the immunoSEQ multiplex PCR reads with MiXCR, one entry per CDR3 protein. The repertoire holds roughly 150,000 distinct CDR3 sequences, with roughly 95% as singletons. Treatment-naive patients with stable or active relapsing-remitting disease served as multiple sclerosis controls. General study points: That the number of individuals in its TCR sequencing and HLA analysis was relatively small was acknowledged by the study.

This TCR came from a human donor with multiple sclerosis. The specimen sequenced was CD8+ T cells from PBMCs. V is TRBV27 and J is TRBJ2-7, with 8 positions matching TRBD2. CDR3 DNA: TGTGCCAGCGCGGGACTAGACGAGCAGTACTTC. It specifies CASAGLDEQYF.